The sequence of this TCR beta chain was determined in a study of identical twins. Using its own MiXCR run on the 5' RACE reads, TCRdb lists one record per CDR3 protein. The table lists roughly 230,000 distinct CDR3 sequences, about 8% of them singletons, with approximately 3% in the top ten. Germline values: CDR1 SGHVS, CDR2 FNYEAQ. CDR3 length equals 15 residues. V dropped 6 bases and J dropped 1 base, with 14 bases sitting between them. This clonotype was counted only a few times. Antigen: not known. General observations from the study: The study found excess low generation probability among twin-shared out-of-frame alpha sequences. Conclusions relied on cross-sectional statistical analysis, not following the same donors. Carriage of fewer insertions was seen in abundant cord blood beta clonotypes, whereas memory repertoires showed none.

The sample was also linked to a second study, of yellow fever vaccine responses in identical twins.

The sequence came from a woman younger than 35 in good health. The J gene is TRBJ2-3, the V gene TRBV7-6; tentatively, D is TRBD1 (5 bases). Sequencing input: CD8+ T cells sorted from blood. The CDR3 spells CASRLTAQGTDTQYF. The DNA for the CDR3 is TGTGCCAGCAGGTTAACTGCACAGGGCACAGATACGCAGTATTTT.